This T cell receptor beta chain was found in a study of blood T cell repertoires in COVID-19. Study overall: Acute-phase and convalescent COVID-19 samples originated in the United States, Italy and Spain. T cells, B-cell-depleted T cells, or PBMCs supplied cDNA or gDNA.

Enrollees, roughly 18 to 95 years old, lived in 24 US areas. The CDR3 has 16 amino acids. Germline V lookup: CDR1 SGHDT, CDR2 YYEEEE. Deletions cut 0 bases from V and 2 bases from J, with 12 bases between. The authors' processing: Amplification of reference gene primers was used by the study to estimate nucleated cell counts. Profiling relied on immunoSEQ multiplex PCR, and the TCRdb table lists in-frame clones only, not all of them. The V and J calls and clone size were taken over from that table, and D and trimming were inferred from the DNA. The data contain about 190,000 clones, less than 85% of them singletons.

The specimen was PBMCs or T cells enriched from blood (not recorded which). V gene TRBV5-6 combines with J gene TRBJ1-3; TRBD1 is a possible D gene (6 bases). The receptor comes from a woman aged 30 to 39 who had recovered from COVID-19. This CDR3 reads CASSLDGGATGNTIYF. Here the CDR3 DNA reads TGTGCCAGCAGCTTGGACGGGGGGGCTACTGGAAACACCATATATTTT. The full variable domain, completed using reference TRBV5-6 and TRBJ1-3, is DAGVTQSPTHLIKTRGQQVTLRCSPKSGHDTVSWYQQALGQGPQFIFQYYEEEERQRGNFPDRFSGHQFPNYSSELNVNALLLGDSALYLCASSLDGGATGNTIYFGEGSWLTVV.